Each of the 10 T cell receptor beta chains below was sequenced from the same sample in a study of cytomegalovirus exposure and HLA in healthy donors. TCRdb keeps only in-frame clones here, not all; method: immunoSEQ multiplex PCR. The sample consists of over 110,000 clones, roughly nine tenths of them appearing once. The specimen was PBMCs. The source is a young man in good health and CMV-seronegative.

This clone was seen more than once but under ten times. The V gene is TRBV2, the J gene TRBJ2-7; D call uncertain. This CDR3 has 11 residues. The V gene's germline CDR1 is SNHLY and CDR2 FYNNEI. V lost 5 bases to trimming and J lost 2 bases, with 4 bases between them. In nucleotides, the CDR3 is TGTGCCAGCAGTCAGACCTACGAGCAGTACTTC. Encoded protein: CASSQTYEQYF.

This sequence joins TRBV25-1 and TRBJ2-1, with a possible D match to TRBD1 (5 bases). The germline CDR1 and CDR2 sequences are MGHDK and SYGVNS. The CDR3 length is 17 residues. Trimming removed 1 base from V and 5 bases from J, with 18 bases in between. Here the CDR3 reads CASSESYPDIGDNEQFF. For the CDR3, the DNA is TGTGCCAGCAGTGAATCGTACCCAGACATAGGGGACAATGAGCAGTTCTTC.

This chain links TRBV5-4 with TRBJ2-7, with D possibly being TRBD1 (6 bases). This CDR3 spans 14 amino acids. V was clipped by 1 base and J by 5 bases, with 13 bases between them. In germline, CDR1 is SGHNT, CDR2 YYREEE (reference sequence). CDR3 sequence (DNA): TGTGCCAGCAGCTTGACCTCAGGGGCCCACGAGCAGTACTTC. It is translated as CASSLTSGAHEQYF.

This clone was detected once. The gene calls are TRBV18 and TRBJ1-4, with TRBD1 as a possible D gene (6 bases). The V gene lost 6 bases and the J gene lost 7 bases, with 15 bases spanning the gap. Germline CDR1 reads KGHSH; CDR2 reads LQKENI. The CDR3 is 14 residues long. CDR3 residues: CASSPGASSEKLFF. The CDR3, as DNA: TGTGCCAGCTCTCCAGGGGCATCCAGTGAAAAACTGTTTTTT.

This clone was observed a single time. The rearrangement links TRBV6-6 to TRBJ2-1; 7 bases agree with TRBD2. Germline CDR1 is MNHNY and CDR2 is SVGAGI (reference sequence). J gave up 7 bases and V 4 bases, and 7 bases lay outside the gene matches. This CDR3 has 14 residues. The CDR3 sequence is CASSFPGLMNEQFF. CDR3 bases: TGTGCCAGCAGTTTTCCGGGACTAATGAATGAGCAGTTCTTC.

V usage is TRBV7-8 and J usage is TRBJ2-5; 13 bases agree with TRBD2. This CDR3 is 18 amino acids long. With 5 bases clipped from V and 0 bases from J, the junction kept 9 bases outside the gene matches. Germline loops: CDR1 SGHVS, CDR2 FQNEAQ. CDR3 sequence reads: CASSHGLAGDSYQETQYF. DNA for the CDR3: TGTGCCAGCAGCCACGGACTAGCGGGGGACTCGTACCAAGAGACCCAGTACTTC.

V usage is TRBV7-9 and J usage is TRBJ2-3; 10 bases match TRBD1. The CDR3 runs to 16 residues. The germline gives CDR1 SEHNR, CDR2 FQNEAQ (reference sequence). The V gene end was trimmed by 5 bases and the J gene end by 4 bases; junction bases not matched to a gene: 9. The CDR3: CASSEPGQGHPDTQYF. As DNA, the CDR3 is TGTGCCAGCAGCGAGCCGGGACAGGGGCATCCAGATACGCAGTATTTT.

This chain uses TRBV6-5 with TRBJ2-7; 7 bases match TRBD1. The germline gives CDR1 MNHEY, CDR2 SVGAGI. CDR3 length equals 15 residues. V dropped 0 bases and J dropped 3; count of bases not matched to a gene: 5. The CDR3 loop is CASSYSPGQLYEQYF. The CDR3 coding sequence is TGTGCCAGCAGTTACTCCCCGGGACAGCTCTACGAGCAGTACTTC.

The V and J genes are TRBV2 and TRBJ2-4; a possible D gene is TRBD2 (6 bases). V dropped 4 bases and J dropped 0 bases, with 16 bases sitting between them. Germline CDR1 reads SNHLY; CDR2 reads FYNNEI. This CDR3 comprises 17 residues. The CDR3 loop reads CASSGPREQRAKNIQYF. DNA of the CDR3: TGTGCCAGCAGTGGCCCTCGGGAGCAGCGAGCCAAAAACATTCAGTACTTC.

The chain's CDR3 is CASKVLAPGGGYTF. The CDR3 coding sequence is TGTGCCAGCAAAGTCCTGGCCCCCGGAGGTGGCTACACCTTC. This sequence joins TRBV6-5 and TRBJ1-2; unclear D gene. Per germline, CDR1 MNHEY and CDR2 SVGAGI. There are 14 residues in the CDR3. V gave up 7 bases and J gave up 7 bases, with 19 bases separating them.